This T cell receptor (beta chain) came from a study of T cells in Graves' hyperthyroidism and ophthalmopathy (dated by TCRdb to the late 2010s). Looking at the study overall: Peripheral blood was sampled at the time of initial diagnosis, prior to any treatment. TCR V-J signatures able to tell the groups apart were searched for in a discovery cohort of approximately 95 patients, of whom fewer than 45 had Graves' ophthalmopathy and about 60 had stable Graves' hyperthyroidism. Prospective prediction of ophthalmopathy was tested in an independent validation cohort consisting of some 20 hyperthyroidism patients and around 17 patients who later progressed to ophthalmopathy. The 75 to 100 discovery patients were randomly split 7:3 into training and test sets. In about 6 Graves' hyperthyroidism patients, the study also compared T-cell repertoires from thyroid tissue with T-cell repertoires from blood. Once sampling was done, hyperthyroidism patients were given methimazole at a starting dose of 30 mg daily, whereas ophthalmopathy patients were given high-dose intravenous methylprednisolone. TCR Vbeta CDR3 sequencing of 130 to 150 peripheral blood samples (roughly 41 ophthalmopathy, 75 to 85 hyperthyroidism and around 17 progressor patients) is reported in the paper. Paper-wide results and their limitations: Most expanded thyroid clonotypes (frequency above 0.001) were also found in blood, which suggests that blood repertoires may mirror thyroid immune responses. No statistical method was used to set the sample size in advance, and investigators knew the group allocation. A 13 V-J signature model separated ophthalmopathy from stable hyperthyroidism, with around 88% sensitivity and roughly 84% specificity in cross-validation and 80%/75% in testing. In validation, progression to ophthalmopathy was predicted by the model with 70.59% sensitivity and 72.22% specificity, a median of about 6.4 months before onset.

TCR beta CDR3 regions were amplified from RNA transcripts. For the first round of RT-PCR on the TCR CDR3, the HTBI primer set was used together with the Qiagen OneStep RT-PCR kit. The libraries were constructed in a second round of multiplex PCR and then size-selected and purified. Libraries were sequenced paired-end with 100 bp reads on an Illumina HiSeq2000. On the study's bioinformatics: SOAPnuke was used to process the raw data, throwing out any read that contained adapters or uncalled bases, had a mean Phred below 15, or lacked an exact constant-primer or identifier match. High-quality paired reads were merged with COPE v1.2.5, and unique nucleotide sequences were defined as clonotypes. MiTCR v1.1 was used to align clonotypes to the IMGT TRBV, TRBD and TRBJ reference segments. Only V-J combinations with frequency above 0.0001, covering roughly 99% of repertoires, were analysed. The TCS score was defined as the ratio of F50 (clonal expansion) to E x V (chaos), calculated using BLOSUM62-based TCRdist between CDR3 peptides within each V-J. Welch's t-statistics and random forest reduced 450 to 600 V-J features to about 12, which were used in a naive Bayes classifier (R e1071). Thyroid-blood repertoire similarity was quantified with the Morisita-Horn index. The public reads were quality trimmed at Q25 with fastp and then assembled into clones with MiXCR by TCRdb, keeping productive beta chains. Each CDR3 protein appears once, grouped with its most common genes and DNA. These V and J calls are TCRdb output, not the study's own analysis. The sample table holds approximately 610,000 distinct CDR3 sequences, of which around 15% were seen once. The ten most abundant clones make up approximately 4.2% of the sample.

This clonotype showed up many times. What antigen it recognizes has not been identified. Per-base qualities were not stored, and no clone one base away is much larger. Trimming removed 0 bases from V and 2 bases from J; the gene matches leave 1 base unexplained. From the cysteine up to the phenylalanine, the CDR3 has a length of 14 residues. Of all the DNA, just the CDR3 is kept, 42 bases in frame from base 1. Ophthalmopathy patients had moderately to severely active disease, Clinical Activity Score of at least 3, NOSPECS grade of at least 4, and duration under 3 months. Exclusion was applied to patients with uncontrolled infections, other autoimmune diseases, pregnancy or lactation. Clinical symptoms, serum thyroxine and TRAb, thyroid ultrasound, and orbital computed tomography formed the basis for the diagnoses. Ficoll-Paque density gradient centrifugation was used to isolate PBMCs from about 10 ml of fresh peripheral blood. Trizol reagent was used to extract total RNA, and RNA quality was then checked on an Agilent 2100 Bioanalyzer.

The rearranged segments are TRBV12-3 or TRBV12-4 and TRBJ2-7; TRBD2 lines up with 7 middle nucleotides. This TCR derives from a woman aged 40-49 years with Graves' ophthalmopathy. The specimen was blood. The DNA sequence is TGTGCCAGCAGTTTAGCGGGAGGGCCCTACGAGCAGTACTTC. Its protein reads: CASSLAGGPYEQYF.